This T cell receptor beta chain is from a study of T-cell reconstitution after alpha-beta-depleted transplantation in children (TCRdb year 2016). For the wider study: Using TCR repertoire profiling, the study quantitatively followed how T-cell immune reconstitution unfolded in children after TCRalphabeta/CD19-depleted allogeneic hematopoietic cell transplantation.

This clonotype came up a few times. Its specific antigen is unknown. No much larger clonotype is one base removed from it; base qualities were not supplied. Trimming costs V 9 bases and J 3 bases, and their ends lie 20 bases apart. Via the germline V gene, CDR1 is KGHDR and CDR2 SFDVKD. The CDR3 runs 16 residues from the cysteine to the phenylalanine. Of all the DNA, just the CDR3 is kept, 48 bases in frame from base 1. The library was built by means of PCR. The sequencing machine was an Illumina HiSeq 2500. To normalize quantification of the TCRbeta repertoire, the TCR libraries were built with molecular barcoding that relied on unique molecular identifiers. TCRdb itself trimmed the public reads at Q25 with fastp, ran MiXCR and retained productive beta chains. Each entry merges the rows of one CDR3 protein and shows their most common DNA and genes. In all, the sample holds roughly 350,000 distinct CDR3 sequences, and 10% of those were seen once. The ten largest account for approximately 2.3% of the sample.

The rearrangement joined TRBV24-1 to TRBJ1-5; possibly the D gene is TRBD1, per 6 matching bases. Here the sequenced sample was PBMCs from the stem cell graft donor, taken from the stem cell graft. The receptor's source is a human donor who donated a stem cell graft to a child with acute lymphoblastic leukemia. This receptor carries the CDR3 CATGARGGAANQPQHF. The nucleotide sequence reads TGTGCCACCGGCGCTCGGGGGGGCGCGGCCAATCAGCCCCAGCATTTT.